This TCR beta chain came from a study of blood T cell repertoires in COVID-19. Study-level background: Acute and convalescent COVID-19 specimens originated in the United States, Italy and Spain. Sources were T cells, B-cell-depleted T cells, or PBMCs; the material itself was cDNA or gDNA.

V lost 9 bases, J lost 3 bases, and 14 bases lay in between. Germline V gene lookup returns CDR1 SNHLY and CDR2 FYNNEI. The CDR3 totals 14 residues. Original analysis: Amplification of reference gene primers provided the estimated nucleated cell counts. Sequencing was performed with immunoSEQ multiplex PCR; in TCRdb, only in-frame clones are kept and a portion is missing. That table supplies the V and J calls and clone size; D and trimming were determined from the DNA. Of approximately 91,000 clones in the sample, around four fifths were seen once. Sequenced material: peripheral blood. The clonotype was recovered from a woman of 80 years or more with acute or convalescent COVID-19. The V gene is TRBV2, the J gene TRBJ2-2, with D possibly being TRBD1 (6 bases). CDR3 sequence reads: CASTASGDTGELFF. Written as DNA, the CDR3 is TGTGCCAGTACGGCCTCAGGGGACACCGGGGAGCTGTTTTTT.